This note documents a single T cell receptor beta chain sequence. Other autoimmune diseases, uncontrolled infections, pregnancy or lactation ruled patients out of participation. Clinicians diagnosed using symptoms, serum thyroxine, TRAb, thyroid ultrasound and orbital computed tomography. PBMCs stemmed from roughly 9.4 ml of fresh peripheral blood. The data originate from a study of Graves' ophthalmopathy and Graves' hyperthyroidism. The wider study: Investigators collected peripheral blood at initial diagnosis, before any treatment was given.

TCR beta CDR3 amplification used RNA transcripts. The first round was an RT-PCR with HTBI primers, and the second round was a multiplex PCR. TCRdb re-called the multiplex PCR reads through MiXCR, storing one row per CDR3 protein. The sample gives roughly 300,000 distinct CDR3 sequences, 17% of which show up once; roughly 12% is in the top ten. With 8 bases removed from V and 1 base from J, the gap between germline ends came to 11 bases. CDR3 length equals 13 residues. The germline V gene has CDR1 MNHNS and CDR2 SASEGT. Source material: peripheral blood. This rearrangement joins TRBV6-1 to TRBJ1-1; D call uncertain. The sequence derives from an adult man with Graves' ophthalmopathy. The CDR3, as DNA: TGTGCCAGCTGTACAGAAAGGAACACTGAAGCTTTCTTT. This codes for CASCTERNTEAFF.